Shown below are 8 T cell receptor beta chains from a single sample sequenced in a study of cytomegalovirus exposure and HLA in healthy donors. Primers included in the PCR were 60 Vbeta and 13 Jbeta primers. Clones were sequenced by immunoSEQ multiplex PCR, and TCRdb holds only the in-frame ones, with some missing. This sample has some 110,000 clones, with approximately 82% found just once. What was sequenced was PBMCs. The origin of the receptors is a man aged 35-49 years in good health and CMV-seropositive.

This sequence joins TRBV29-1 and TRBJ2-1, with TRBD2 identical over 9 bases. The CDR3 has 17 residues. CDR1 and CDR2 from the germline V gene are SQVTM and ANQGSEA. V lost 0 bases and J lost 7; bases outside the gene matches: 13. The CDR3, as DNA: TGCAGCGTTGAAGATCAGGGCGCGGGAGGGCCGGGTAATGAGCAGTTCTTC. Translating gives CSVEDQGAGGPGNEQFF.

The chain recombines TRBV4-3 with TRBJ1-2; D is possibly TRBD1 (5 bases). This CDR3 is 16 amino acids long. The germline V and J ends were trimmed by 1 base and 4 bases, with 16 bases remaining between them. Germline-derived CDR1 and CDR2 are LGHNA and YSLEER. The CDR3 region has the DNA TGCGCCAGCAGCCAAGGGGCAGGGATGTCTCTCTATGGCTACACCTTC. Translating it yields CASSQGAGMSLYGYTF.

The chain couples TRBV28 to TRBJ1-5; 9 bases are shared with TRBD1. The CDR3 is 13 amino acids. Germline lookup yields CDR1 MDHEN and CDR2 SYDVKM. The V and J ends lost 6 bases and 6 bases, in that order; junction bases with no gene match: 3. CDR3 DNA sequence: TGTGCCAGCAGGGGACAGGGAGGTCAGCCCCAGCATTTT. Its protein is CASRGQGGQPQHF.

The CDR3 reads CASSPGQGNEQFF. The CDR3 bases are TGTGCCAGCAGCCCTGGACAGGGGAATGAGCAGTTCTTC. The V and J genes are TRBV2 and TRBJ2-1, with 9 bases matching TRBD1. After removal of 6 bases from V and 7 bases from J, the junction contained 4 bases not matched to a gene. CDR3 length: 13 amino acids. Germline CDR1 reads SNHLY; CDR2 reads FYNNEI.

This clone occurred a few times. V gene TRBV4-3 combines with J gene TRBJ2-1; 10 bases align to TRBD2. The CDR3 extends over 16 amino acids. The trim removed 4 bases at V and 7 bases at J, leaving 10 bases unmatched. Germline CDR1 LGHNA, CDR2 YSLEER. As DNA, the CDR3 is TGCGCCAGCAGCCTCGGACTAGCGGTCGATTTTAATGAGCAGTTCTTC. Its translation: CASSLGLAVDFNEQFF.

The V and J genes are TRBV29-1 and TRBJ1-1; D ambiguous. Trimming shortened V by 7 bases and J by 0 bases, and 9 bases separated the two germline ends. Germline V gene data show CDR1 as SQVTM and CDR2 as ANQGSEA. The CDR3 is 12 amino acids. This CDR3 is CSAERVNTEAFF. CDR3 sequence (DNA): TGCAGCGCTGAGAGGGTGAACACTGAAGCTTTCTTT. The full variable domain, completed using reference TRBV29-1 and TRBJ1-1, is SAVISQKPSRDICQRGTSLTIQCQVDSQVTMMFWYRQQPGQSLTLIATANQGSEATYESGFVIDKFPISRPNLTFSTLTVSNMSPEDSSIYLCSAERVNTEAFFGQGTRLTVV.

As to this clone: This same CDR3 is encoded by further DNA sequences in the sample. The chain employs TRBV27 and TRBJ1-1, with D maybe TRBD1 (6 bases). Germline V lookup: CDR1 MNHEY, CDR2 SMNVEV (reference sequence). V shed 3 bases and J shed 1 base, with 24 bases lying between them. The CDR3 runs 19 residues. CDR3 sequence reads: CASSFRLGAGANQNTEAFF. Here the CDR3 DNA reads TGTGCCAGCAGTTTCAGGCTTGGGGCAGGGGCGAACCAGAACACTGAAGCTTTCTTT.

This clone was recorded once. CDR3 sequence reads: CASSLKGGGGQPQHF. DNA for the CDR3: TGTGCCAGCAGTCTAAAGGGCGGGGGAGGCCAGCCCCAGCATTTT. The chain recombines TRBV28 with TRBJ1-5; D may be TRBD1 (5 bases). CDR1 is MDHEN, CDR2 SYDVKM, per germline. The ends were cut back, 5 bases at V and 7 bases at J, with 18 bases in the middle. The CDR3 is 15 residues long.